This record looks at one T cell receptor beta chain sequence and its context. Its antigen target is currently unknown. Base qualities are not provided; no much larger clone lies one nucleotide away. Library preparation was by the immunoSEQ multiplex PCR assay. For the multiplex PCR, a mixture combining 60 forward primers for TCR Vbeta segments and 13 reverse primers for TCR Jbeta segments was used. The CDR3 region of rearranged TCR beta genes was amplified from genomic DNA with a multiplex PCR assay. The amplified TCR beta libraries were sequenced on the Illumina HiSeq System as 87-base-pair reads. In the paper's pipeline: In a later analysis, tens of millions of unique TCR beta chains were counted across the roughly 670 repertoires, and roughly 11 million of these chains were shared by at least two donors. Raw reads were error-corrected and collapsed into unique sequences by a nearest-neighbor algorithm in which closely related sequences were merged to remove PCR and sequencing errors. CDR3 sequences were aligned to IMGT reference sequences to assign V, D and J gene segments. For a sequence to be retained, a match of at least six nucleotides to both a V gene segment and a J gene segment was required. Rearrangements were called productive when the CDR3 lacked stop codons and stayed in frame with V and J; all others were non-productive. CDR3 was defined by IMGT convention, running from the second conserved V-encoded cysteine to the conserved J-encoded phenylalanine. The earlier analysis of about 590 of the donors excluded sequences that lacked an unambiguous match to a single V gene segment. In an earlier analysis of 587 of the donors, V segments were called functional above 56.7% productive rearrangements and were called segregating when the between-donor standard deviation exceeded 5%. To diagnose cytomegalovirus status from the catalog of TCR beta chain sequences, a statistical classification framework was built. A later analysis assigned V and J genes by comparing TCR nucleotide sequences with IMGT/GENE-DB human TR gene sequences. A later analysis assigned CDR3 sequences and most-parsimonious VDJ recombination scenarios with the TCRdist pipeline. In a later analysis, every TCR beta chain was defined by the combination of its CDR3 amino acid sequence and its V-gene family, and reads without a unique V-gene family were dropped. A later analysis removed 500 to 600 highly shared, low-generation-probability nucleotide sequences to deal with suspected cross-contamination and a sequencing artifact. In a later analysis, a clonal expansion index was calculated for each public chain from normalized within-repertoire ranks of inferred template counts. In a later analysis, generation probabilities were computed with a VDJ recombination model fitted to out-of-frame rearrangements, and the resulting probabilities were checked against IGoR. In a later analysis, hypergeometric tests were used to score TCR-TCR, TCR-HLA and TCR-CMV co-occurrence, with a repertoire-size bias correction applied to TCR pairs. In a later analysis, false discovery rates were estimated by permuting HLA or CMV assignments 20 times. In a later analysis, co-occurring TCRs were grouped using DBSCAN, and TCRdist sequence similarity was added for clustering within HLA-allele-positive subsets. Repertoires with fewer than 30,000 or more than 120,000 public chains were left out of co-occurrence clustering, as were five repertoires with anomalous nucleotide sharing. TCRdb limited this immuneACCESS table to in-frame rearrangements with V and J called. A share of clones is missing; checked studies link under half to unresolved V genes, and the rest is unexplained. V and J calls plus clone size are reproduced from that table; the DNA served to infer D and trimming. The sample table records 100,000 to 150,000 clones; more than 75% of these occur just once. The ten largest clonotypes hold about 11% of the sample.

The data were obtained in a study of cytomegalovirus exposure and HLA in healthy donors (dated by TCRdb to 2016 to 2017). About the study as a whole: An earlier analysis of about 530 of the donors reported about 280 Gb of sequence data and 117 million unique TCR beta sequences obtained from around 180 million T cells. An early release covering roughly 600 HLA-typed donors comprised about 310 gigabases of sequencing data and some 79 million unique TCR sequences. Of the 300 to 500 genotyped donors, over 80% were placed in the genetic ancestry cluster associated with self-reported Caucasian donors. The study was designed to test whether signatures of past pathogen exposure could be identified by cataloging public T cell receptors. The study used immunosequencing to profile the T cell repertoires of approximately 690 subjects and linked those repertoires to cytomegalovirus serostatus. A separate validation cohort of approximately 120 different subjects was used in addition to the approximately 670-subject first cohort. To predict cytomegalovirus infection status, the study brought together high-throughput TCR immunosequencing, statistical association of individual TCRs with disease status, and machine learning. A later analysis re-examined previously published TCR beta repertoires from hundreds of donors and added high-resolution HLA genotyping to investigate patterns of TCR occurrence. In the later analysis, no new phenotypic data were used to find candidate immune exposures; instead, reliance was placed on TCR beta sequences and their occurrence across donors. In an earlier analysis of a few hundred of the donors, high-throughput TCR beta sequencing was used to judge whether each TCR beta V gene segment behaved as functional or pseudogenic. Donor age, sex, ethnicity and CMV serostatus were compiled together with the repertoire data. A later genetic analysis used genome-wide SNP genotypes for about 65% of the roughly 670 donors, treating that subset as a discovery cohort. Every discovery cohort repertoire had been produced on one sequencing platform. Both class I and class II loci were covered by HLA typing, at four-digit resolution. The number of donors typed differed by locus, with 629-630 for A, B, C, DRB1 and DQB1, 522 for DQA1, 600 to 610 for DPA1, and under 490 for DPB1. Because of strong linkage in the cohort, roughly five DR-DQ haplotypes were treated as single units for association and clustering. Across approximately 400 genotyped donors of the cohort, an average of about 220,000 unique TCR beta nucleotide sequences per donor were sequenced, and around 19% of those sequences were non-productive.

Beyond this particular receptor, the publication reports: The study listed 150 to 200 TCR beta chains as associated with cytomegalovirus. Several of the top co-occurrence clusters appeared to be linked to parvovirus B19, influenza, CMV and Epstein-Barr virus, according to a later analysis. Linkage disequilibrium might explain the correlated functional status among segregating V segments, but an unknown experimental factor could not be excluded. Approximately 16 rarely observed V segments, including chromosome 9 orphons, were excluded from the earlier analysis of about 600 of the donors because counts were too low. CMV serostatus was the only immune exposure information available for the cohort. Some IMGT-functional V segments, including TRBV6-2 and TRBV6-3, could not be told apart with the 87-base-pair reads, so those segments were excluded. HLA typing was unavailable for some donors at each locus, so association tests used only the typed subset. In a later analysis, the rate of TCR association differed among HLA loci, with DRB1 alleles having the most associated TCRs and HLA-C alleles having the fewest. In a later genetic analysis, a missense DCLRE1C variant was associated with V-gene and J-gene trimming of TCR beta chains, and the association was replicated in an independent cohort. In a later genetic analysis, fewer N-insertions in productive TCRs were reported among donors in an Asian-associated ancestry cluster than the roughly 700-donor mean. A later analysis associated about 17,000 TCR beta sequences with specific HLA alleles at a false discovery rate of 0.05. While some public TCRs were present in many individuals, most TCR sequences turned up only very rarely across donors. A further reported finding was that TCR beta sequences accurately predicted the HLA-A and HLA-B alleles for most subjects in the first cohort. The cohort was sequenced for TCR beta chains only, and without alpha or paired-chain data the features that could be detected were limited. The authors suggested that the approach could potentially be extended to other disease states and immunological phenotypes. Most CMV-associated TCR beta chains appeared to be HLA-restricted in a later analysis, and the HLA associations seemed to be driven largely by CMV exposure. In vitro tests confirmed that three of the cytomegalovirus-associated TCR beta chains recognize cytomegalovirus antigens. The sequencing pipeline was judged likely to have produced a cluster of highly shared sequence variants as a technical artifact. In a later analysis, HLA-associated TCR beta chains were found to be more clonally expanded and to have lower generation probabilities than equally common non-associated chains. Assigning TCR associations to individual alleles was difficult when HLA alleles, especially DR and DQ, strongly co-occurred. Roughly uniform sequencing depth across donors was assumed in presence/absence analyses, although this assumption may not hold. An earlier analysis of around 540 of the donors showed that most TCR beta V segments appeared in productive rearrangements either about 87% or about 30% of the time, which broadly matched IMGT annotations. The classifier was reported to diagnose cytomegalovirus status with high specificity and sensitivity in both the original cohort and the validation cohort.

The cohort was made up of around 720 healthy bone marrow donors. Cohort members were all nominally healthy when sampled, although unrecorded immune exposures were likely present. The donor was CMV seropositive and was included in the group of 250 to 300 seropositive cohort members. A peripheral blood sample was collected from each donor, and TCR beta sequencing was performed on peripheral blood mononuclear cells. The Qiagen DNeasy Blood Extraction Kit was used to extract genomic DNA from the blood cell samples. For CDR1 and CDR2, the germline V gene lists SGHVS and FNYEAQ. Inclusive of the bounding cysteine and phenylalanine, the CDR3 is 14 residues long. The kept DNA is CDR3 alone, 42 bases in frame from the first base. The junction shows trimming of 5 bases on V and 6 bases on J, and the gene matches do not reach 10 bases of it.

The sequenced sample consisted of PBMCs. The clonotype was recovered from a man aged 30 to 45 in good health and CMV-seropositive. The chain is encoded by TRBV7-6 joined to TRBJ2-7, and 7 junction bases match TRBD2. The CDR3: CASSREGGVGEQYF. Here is the DNA: TGTGCCAGCAGCCGAGAGGGAGGGGTAGGCGAGCAGTACTTC. Extended through the reference TRBV7-6 and TRBJ2-7 proteins, this CDR3 yields the full variable domain: GAGVSQSPRYKVTKRGQDVALRCDPISGHVSLYWYRQALGQGPEFLTYFNYEAQQDKSGLPNDRFSAERPEGSISTLTIQRTEQRDSAMYRCASSREGGVGEQYFGPGTRLTVT.